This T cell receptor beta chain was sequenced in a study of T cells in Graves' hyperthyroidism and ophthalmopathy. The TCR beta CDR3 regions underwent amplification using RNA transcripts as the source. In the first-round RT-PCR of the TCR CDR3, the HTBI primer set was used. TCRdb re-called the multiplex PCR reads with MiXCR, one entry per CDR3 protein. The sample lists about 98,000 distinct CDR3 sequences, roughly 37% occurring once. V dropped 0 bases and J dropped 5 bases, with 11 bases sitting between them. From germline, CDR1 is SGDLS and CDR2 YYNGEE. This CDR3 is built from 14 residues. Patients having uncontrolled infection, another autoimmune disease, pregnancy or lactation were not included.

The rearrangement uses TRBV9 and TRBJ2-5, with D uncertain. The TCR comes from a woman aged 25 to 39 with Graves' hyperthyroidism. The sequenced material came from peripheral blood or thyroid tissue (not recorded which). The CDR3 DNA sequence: TGTGCCAGCAGCGTAGTACTGGCCGGGGAGACCCAGTACTTC. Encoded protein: CASSVVLAGETQYF.